This T cell receptor beta chain is drawn from a study of T cell repertoires in cytomegalovirus infection. Background on the study: As its CMV epitopes, the study selected recently identified HLA-C-restricted and well-studied HLA-B-restricted targets. It was the public TCR beta signatures that indicated both CMV infection and matching HLA type. The study's findings and limits: HLA-C-restricted CMV-specific TCR beta clonotypes prevailed in the ex vivo response. The cumulative frequency of public TCR beta families identified carriers of CMV plus the relevant HLA.

TCRdb reanalysed the reads using MiXCR and keeps one entry per CDR3 protein. The sample lists 450,000 to 600,000 distinct CDR3 sequences; 25% to 35% were seen once. About this clonotype: Its antigen is undetermined.

This clonotype was sampled from a human donor in good health (CMV status not recorded). Some clones in this sample may be carry-over from other donors' samples. The sample consisted of cultured PBMCs, taken from culture after CMV antigen stimulation.

The CDR3 sequence is CASSEKIRTNYGYTF. CDR3 bases: TGCGCCAGCAGCGAAAAAATCAGGACTAACTATGGCTACACCTTC. The genes are TRBV4-3 and TRBJ1-2; no firm D call. The CDR3 has 15 amino acids. Trimming removed 5 bases from V and 0 bases from J, with 13 bases in between. The germline V gene encodes CDR1 LGHNA and CDR2 YSLEER.